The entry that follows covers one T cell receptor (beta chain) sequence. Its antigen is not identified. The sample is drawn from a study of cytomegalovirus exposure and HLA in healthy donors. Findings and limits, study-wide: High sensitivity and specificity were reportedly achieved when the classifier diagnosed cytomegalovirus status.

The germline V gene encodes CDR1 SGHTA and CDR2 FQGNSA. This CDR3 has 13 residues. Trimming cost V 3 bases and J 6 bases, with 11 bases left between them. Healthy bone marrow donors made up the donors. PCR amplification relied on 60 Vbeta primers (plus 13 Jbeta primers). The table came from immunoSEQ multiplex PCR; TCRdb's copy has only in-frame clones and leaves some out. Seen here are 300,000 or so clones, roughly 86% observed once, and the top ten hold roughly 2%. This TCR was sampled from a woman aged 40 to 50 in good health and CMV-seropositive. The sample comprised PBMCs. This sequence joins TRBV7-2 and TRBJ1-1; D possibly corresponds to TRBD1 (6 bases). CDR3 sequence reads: CASSFPGTPEAFF. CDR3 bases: TGTGCCAGCAGCTTCCCCGGGACACCTGAAGCTTTCTTT. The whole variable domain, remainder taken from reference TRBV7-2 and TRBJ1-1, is GAGVSQSPSNKVTEKGKDVELRCDPISGHTALYWYRQSLGQGLEFLIYFQGNSAPDKSGLPSDRFSAERTGGSVSTLTIQRTQQEDSAVYLCASSFPGTPEAFFGQGTRLTVV.